Sequencing of this TCR beta chain was carried out in a study of T cells after yellow fever vaccination. Study-wide background: Researchers used SMART-Seq v4 Ultra Low Input to prepare fractions that had low cell numbers. Study-level points and caveats: Boosting was followed by the reappearance of most primary-vaccination clones (roughly 96% CD4, about 88% CD8).

The CDR3 contains 13 residues. V was pared by 5 bases and J by 3 bases, with 6 bases of the junction left unmatched. Germline lookup yields CDR1 GTSNPN and CDR2 SVGIG (reference sequence). This clonotype was detected a few times. Its matching antigen is unknown. Template-switching 5'RACE yielded the TCR cDNA; a universal primer site and UMIs were added in the process. Via MiXCR, TCRdb re-called the 5' RACE reads, giving one row per CDR3 protein. The sample consists of about 350,000 distinct CDR3 sequences, about 7.8% of them appearing once. Sequenced material: PBMCs, taken approximately 40 days after the first yellow fever vaccination. The gene calls are TRBV30 and TRBJ1-1; 7 bases are a match to TRBD1. The receptor's source is a young man who received the YFV17D yellow fever vaccine. This CDR3 is CAWATGLDTEAFF. The CDR3 DNA sequence: TGTGCCTGGGCGACAGGGTTGGACACTGAAGCTTTCTTT.